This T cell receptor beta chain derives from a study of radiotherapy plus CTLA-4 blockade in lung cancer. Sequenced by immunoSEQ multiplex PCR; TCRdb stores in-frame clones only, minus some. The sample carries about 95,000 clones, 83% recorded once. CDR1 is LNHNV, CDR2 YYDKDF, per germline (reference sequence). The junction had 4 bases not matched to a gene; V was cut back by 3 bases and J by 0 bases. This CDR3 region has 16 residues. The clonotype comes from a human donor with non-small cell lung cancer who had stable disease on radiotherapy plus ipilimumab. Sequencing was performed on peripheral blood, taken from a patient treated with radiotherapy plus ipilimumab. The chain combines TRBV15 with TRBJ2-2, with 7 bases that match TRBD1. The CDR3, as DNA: TGTGCCACCAGCAGGCCGGACAGGACGAACACCGGGGAGCTGTTTTTT. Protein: CATSRPDRTNTGELFF.